This entry lists 28 T cell receptor beta chains sequenced from one sample in a study of blood T cell repertoires in COVID-19 (dated by TCRdb to 2020 to 2021). Library method: the immunoSEQ multiplex PCR assay. TCRdb stores this immuneACCESS table with in-frame sequences only. Part of the clones is absent; in the studies checked, under half of the shortfall reflects unresolved V genes, and no reason is known for the rest. Across this sample there are some 500,000 clones, with approximately 88% seen only once. Of the sample, 7.5% to 9% is held by the ten largest clones. The sample taken for sequencing was peripheral blood. All receptors derive from a woman aged 45-65 years with COVID-19, enrolled during active disease.

This sequence joins TRBV6-5 and TRBJ2-7; 8 nucleotides align to TRBD1. V was pared by 7 bases and J by 0 bases, with 8 bases of the junction left unmatched. CDR1 is MNHEY and CDR2 is SVGAGI in the germline V gene. CDR3 length equals 15 residues. The CDR3 sequence: CASTRGDRSSYEQYF. Written as DNA, the CDR3 is TGTGCCAGCACCAGAGGGGACAGGAGCTCCTACGAGCAGTACTTC.

The CDR3 here is CASSLLAGGNTGELFF. In nucleotides, the CDR3 is TGCGCCAGCAGCTTACTAGCGGGGGGGAACACCGGGGAGCTGTTTTTT. The V call is TRBV5-1, the J call TRBJ2-2, with 12 bases fitting TRBD2. Germline CDR1 SGHRS, CDR2 YFSETQ. This CDR3 has 16 amino acids. V dropped 2 bases and J dropped 1; count of bases not matched to a gene: 0.

The chain's CDR3 is CASSTLGENYGYTF. The CDR3 DNA is TGTGCCAGCAGCACCTTAGGAGAGAACTATGGCTACACCTTC. The rearrangement links TRBV5-6 to TRBJ1-2; D not certain. CDR1 is SGHDT, CDR2 YYEEEE, per germline. This CDR3 comprises 14 residues. Trimming took 4 bases from V and 2 from J, leaving 12 bases between them.

The J gene is TRBJ1-5, the V gene TRBV27; D ambiguous. Germline V gene sequence: CDR1 MNHEY, CDR2 SMNVEV (reference sequence). Trimming took off 2 bases at V and 9 bases at J, with 11 bases between the two ends. CDR3 length equals 13 residues. The CDR3 spells CASSLDPRGPQHF. The CDR3 coding sequence is TGTGCCAGCAGTTTAGACCCCCGAGGGCCCCAGCATTTT.

This clone was observed a few times. J is TRBJ1-5 and V is TRBV6-6, with 9 bases lining up with TRBD1. Germline V gene data show CDR1 as MNHNY and CDR2 as SVGAGI (reference sequence). The CDR3 has 16 amino acids. Trimming cost V 3 bases and J 3 bases; bases outside gene matches: 6. The CDR3 region has the DNA TGTGCCAGCAGTTATTCCCGGGACAGGGTCAATCAGCCCCAGCATTTT. This codes for CASSYSRDRVNQPQHF.

This chain uses TRBV5-4 with TRBJ1-3, with a possible D match to TRBD1 (5 bases). Between the trimmed V and J ends, which lost 0 bases and 0 bases, there was a span of 7 bases. This CDR3 region has 15 residues. From germline, CDR1 is SGHNT and CDR2 YYREEE (reference sequence). CDR3 amino acids: CASSLADSSGNTIYF. The CDR3 region has the DNA TGTGCCAGCAGCTTGGCCGACAGCTCTGGAAACACCATATATTTT.

The CDR3 DNA reads TGTGCCATCAGTGATGAGGCAGCAACTAATGAAAAACTGTTTTTT. Its translation is CAISDEAATNEKLFF. This chain links TRBV10-3 with TRBJ1-4; D is undetermined. This CDR3 contains 15 residues. Germline lookup yields CDR1 ENHRY and CDR2 SYGVKD. Trimming pared 3 bases from V and 0 bases from J, leaving 8 bases between.

To note about this clone: The sample carries other DNA sequences with the same CDR3. The J gene is TRBJ1-2, the V gene TRBV30; D is unresolved. This CDR3 region has 12 residues. Looked up from germline, CDR1 is GTSNPN and CDR2 is SVGIG (reference sequence). V was shortened by 1 base and J by 5 bases, with 8 bases between the two germline ends. The CDR3 is CAWSGGDYGYTF. The CDR3 DNA is TGTGCCTGGAGTGGCGGTGATTATGGCTACACCTTC.

The V gene is TRBV7-2, the J gene TRBJ1-2; TRBD1 agrees at 7 bases. Trimming took 2 bases from V and 5 from J; bases not matched to a gene: 17. The CDR3 runs to 18 residues. Per the germline V gene, CDR1 is SGHTA and CDR2 is FQGNSA. In nucleotides, the CDR3 is TGTGCCAGCAGCTTATCTCTACAATTCCCCGGGACAGCTTATGGCTACACCTTC. Translating gives CASSLSLQFPGTAYGYTF.

The chain joins TRBV30 to TRBJ1-1; possibly TRBD1 for D (5 bases). This CDR3 comprises 14 residues. V was shortened by 0 bases and J by 4 bases, with 12 bases between the two germline ends. CDR1 is GTSNPN and CDR2 is SVGIG in the germline V gene (reference sequence). The CDR3 region is CAWSVYGGGTEAFF. CDR3 in DNA: TGTGCCTGGAGTGTATATGGGGGGGGCACTGAAGCTTTCTTT.

This rearrangement joins TRBV30 to TRBJ1-2; 8 bases map to TRBD1. CDR1 and CDR2 (germline): GTSNPN, SVGIG (reference sequence). The CDR3 sequence is 13 residues long. V gave up 3 bases and J gave up 7 bases; unmatched junction bases: 7. CDR3 bases: TGTGCCTGGAGGGCGACAGGGGCGGGTGGCTACACCTTC. Residues: CAWRATGAGGYTF. Combining the CDR3 with reference TRBV30 and TRBJ1-2 gives the whole variable domain SQTIHQWPATLVQPVGSPLSLECTVEGTSNPNLYWYRQAAGRGLQLLFYSVGIGQISSEVPQNLSASRPQDRQFILSSKKLLLSDSGFYLCAWRATGAGGYTFGSGTRLTVV.

This sequence joins TRBV9 and TRBJ2-7, with 12 positions matching TRBD1. This CDR3 spans 14 amino acids. Germline V gene data show CDR1 as SGDLS and CDR2 as YYNGEE. V lost 3 bases, J lost 7 bases, and 5 bases stayed unmatched. The CDR3 DNA is TGTGCCAGCAGCGCCGGGACAGGGGGCAGGGAGCAGTACTTC. This gives the protein CASSAGTGGREQYF. The whole variable domain, filled in from reference TRBV9 and TRBJ2-7, reads DSGVTQTPKHLITATGQRVTLRCSPRSGDLSVYWYQQSLDQGLQFLIQYYNGEERAKGNILERFSAQQFPDLHSELNLSSLELGDSALYFCASSAGTGGREQYFGPGTRLTVT.

The V and J genes are TRBV6-5 and TRBJ1-2, with a possible D match to TRBD1 (5 bases). The CDR3 runs to 14 residues. The V gene lost 6 bases and the J gene lost 7 bases, with 18 bases spanning the gap. Germline assignment: CDR1 MNHEY and CDR2 SVGAGI. The CDR3 reads CASRAGFIHTGYTF. CDR3 nucleotides: TGTGCCAGCAGGGCAGGGTTTATACACACTGGCTACACCTTC.

The chain has TRBV30 and TRBJ1-2; no reliable D call. The CDR3 runs to 12 residues. The V gene lost 4 bases and the J gene lost 4 bases, with 10 bases spanning the gap. The V gene's germline CDR1 is GTSNPN and CDR2 SVGIG (reference sequence). This CDR3 reads CAWILPPYGYTF. The DNA of the CDR3 is TGTGCCTGGATCCTACCGCCCTATGGCTACACCTTC.

A single count supports this clone. This chain uses TRBV2 with TRBJ1-5, with D perhaps TRBD1 (5 bases). The CDR3 has 17 amino acids. Germline CDR1 reads SNHLY; CDR2 reads FYNNEI. V gave up 7 bases and J gave up 0 bases, with 19 bases separating them. In nucleotides, the CDR3 is TGTGCCAGCACCCTCACGACAGCTTCATATAGCAATCAGCCCCAGCATTTT. It yields the protein CASTLTTASYSNQPQHF.

The chain employs TRBV2 and TRBJ1-4; D call uncertain. Germline assignment: CDR1 SNHLY and CDR2 FYNNEI. CDR3 size: 11 residues. V was trimmed by 4 bases and J by 8 bases, leaving 5 bases between them. The CDR3 DNA follows: TGTGCCAGCAGTGGTAGCGAAAAACTGTTTTTT. It codes for CASSGSEKLFF.

The chain uses TRBV4-1 and TRBJ2-7; D not resolved. V was pared by 0 bases and J by 0 bases, with 12 bases between. The CDR3 is made up of 16 amino acids. Germline loops: CDR1 MGHRA, CDR2 YSYEKL. The DNA of the CDR3 is TGCGCCAGCAGCCAAGATGCGGCTGATAGCTCCTACGAGCAGTACTTC. Its translation is CASSQDAADSSYEQYF.

The chain employs TRBV7-9 and TRBJ1-1; no reliable D call. Germline lookup yields CDR1 SEHNR and CDR2 FQNEAQ (reference sequence). V shed 6 bases and J shed 10 bases, with 12 bases lying between them. The CDR3 extends over 11 amino acids. The CDR3 DNA reads as TGTGCCAGCAGTAGTAACGAGGCAGCTTTCTTT. Amino acid sequence: CASSSNEAAFF.

This chain links TRBV6-6 with TRBJ1-2, with D possibly being TRBD1 (6 bases). V gave up 2 bases and J gave up 4 bases, with 14 bases separating them. Germline V gene sequence: CDR1 MNHNY, CDR2 SVGAGI (reference sequence). This CDR3 spans 15 amino acids. The CDR3 spells CASSYGLGGAYGYTF. For the CDR3, the DNA is TGTGCCAGCAGTTACGGTTTGGGGGGGGCCTATGGCTACACCTTC.

CDR3 sequence: CASVRAGGDEQFF. In DNA, the CDR3 is TGTGCCAGCGTGAGAGCGGGGGGAGATGAGCAGTTCTTC. The chain carries TRBV7-2 and TRBJ2-1; 9 bases line up with TRBD2. V gave up 8 bases and J gave up 8 bases; unmatched junction bases: 7. Per germline, CDR1 SGHTA and CDR2 FQGNSA. The CDR3 extends over 13 amino acids.

The chain carries TRBV15 and TRBJ2-3, with TRBD2 matching over 10 bases. The CDR3 sequence is 15 residues long. CDR1 is LNHNV, CDR2 YYDKDF, per germline (reference sequence). Unmatched junction bases numbered 3, after V lost 3 bases and J lost 3 bases. The CDR3 DNA is TGTGCCACCAGCAGTTTAGCGGGGGGAACAGATACGCAGTATTTT. Protein: CATSSLAGGTDTQYF.

The CDR3 coding sequence is TGTGCCAGCAGCCCTTTAAACAGGGGTGGGCAGTACTTC. Translating gives CASSPLNRGGQYF. This chain joins TRBV3-1 (or the pseudogene TRBV3-2) and TRBJ2-7, with TRBD1 matching over 7 bases. The ends lost 4 bases at V and 9 bases at J; junction bases unmatched: 9. From germline, CDR1 is LGHDT and CDR2 YNNKEL (reference sequence). This CDR3 is built from 13 residues.

The chain uses TRBV11-2 and TRBJ2-3; weak D call: TRBD2 (6 bases). CDR1 and CDR2 (germline): SGHAT, FQNNGV. The CDR3 is 13 residues long. Trimming removed 10 bases at V and 2 bases at J, with 13 bases between. CDR3 residues: CAILEGPTDTQYF. The DNA of the CDR3 is TGTGCCATACTGGAGGGGCCCACAGATACGCAGTATTTT.

J is TRBJ1-5 and V is TRBV9, with TRBD1 as a possible D gene (6 bases). The CDR3 sequence is 14 residues long. CDR1 SGDLS and CDR2 YYNGEE come from the germline V gene. Trimming pared 3 bases from V and 6 bases from J, leaving 13 bases between. The CDR3 DNA reads TGTGCCAGCAGCGCAACAGGGTCAGGTCAGCCCCAGCATTTT. Its protein is CASSATGSGQPQHF. Full variable domain (missing parts from reference TRBV9 and TRBJ1-5): DSGVTQTPKHLITATGQRVTLRCSPRSGDLSVYWYQQSLDQGLQFLIQYYNGEERAKGNILERFSAQQFPDLHSELNLSSLELGDSALYFCASSATGSGQPQHFGDGTRLSIL.

The rearrangement joins TRBV12-5 to TRBJ1-5; D ambiguous. Trimming took 2 bases from V and 7 from J, leaving 6 bases between them. This CDR3 comprises 12 residues. Germline V gene sequence: CDR1 LGHNT, CDR2 FRNRAP. For the CDR3, the DNA is TGTGCTAGTGGTTTGCCCCTACAGCCCCAGCATTTT. Translation: CASGLPLQPQHF. The full variable domain, with the rest looked up from reference TRBV12-5 and TRBJ1-5, is DARVTQTPRHKVTEMGQEVTMRCQPILGHNTVFWYRQTMMQGLELLAYFRNRAPLDDSGMPKDRFSAEMPDATLATLKIQPSEPRDSAVYFCASGLPLQPQHFGDGTRLSIL.

V and J are TRBV7-3 and TRBJ2-2; unclear D gene. The CDR3 runs 12 residues. Germline-derived CDR1 and CDR2 are SGHTA and FQGTGA. V gave up 1 base and J gave up 8 bases, with 5 bases separating them. CDR3: CASSLMSGELFF. The CDR3 DNA reads as TGTGCCAGCAGCTTAATGTCAGGGGAGCTGTTTTTT.

This clone has just a few counts. This chain connects TRBV6-5 to TRBJ2-7; no definite D call. Germline V lookup: CDR1 MNHEY, CDR2 SVGAGI. The CDR3 contains 16 residues. Between the trimmed V and J ends, which lost 2 bases and 1 base, there was a span of 15 bases. The CDR3 here is CASSYGWAATSYEQYF. The CDR3 DNA is TGTGCCAGCAGTTACGGTTGGGCTGCGACGTCCTACGAGCAGTACTTC.

The rearrangement joins TRBV29-1 to TRBJ2-7, with D perhaps TRBD1 (5 bases). Trimming cost V 7 bases and J 0 bases, with 10 bases left between them. CDR3 length: 12 residues. CDR1 is SQVTM and CDR2 is ANQGSEA in the germline V gene. For the CDR3, the DNA is TGCAGCGCCACAGGCCTCTCCTACGAGCAGTACTTC. Amino acids: CSATGLSYEQYF.